The 9 T cell receptor beta chains below were found in one sample sequenced in a study of blood T cell repertoires in COVID-19. Sequencing used immunoSEQ multiplex PCR; TCRdb keeps in-frame clones, though not all of them. This table has 150,000 to 200,000 clones, about 84% appearing once. The specimen sequenced was peripheral blood. The receptors come from a woman aged 25 to 39 with acute or convalescent COVID-19.

J is TRBJ1-2 and V is TRBV28; TRBD1 is a possible D gene (5 bases). Trimming removed 10 bases at V and 5 bases at J, with 17 bases between. Germline CDR1 is MDHEN and CDR2 is SYDVKM. The CDR3 has 13 residues. The CDR3 here is CATGGGLGYGYTF. For the CDR3, the DNA is TGTGCCACCGGGGGAGGGTTAGGGTATGGCTACACCTTC.

This rearrangement joins TRBV10-3 to TRBJ2-1, with 9 bases identical to TRBD2. CDR3 length: 17 amino acids. CDR1 and CDR2 (germline): ENHRY, SYGVKD. With 0 bases clipped from V and 7 bases from J, the junction kept 10 bases outside the gene matches. The CDR3 DNA reads as TGTGCCATCAGTGAGTCGAAACGTCGACTAGCGGAGAATGAGCAGTTCTTC. This gives the protein CAISESKRRLAENEQFF.

This clone came up once. The junction departs from the called germline gene at one end, perhaps through a read error. The chain links TRBV7-7 to TRBJ2-1; 9 positions agree with TRBD2. Germline lookup yields CDR1 SSHAT and CDR2 FNYEAQ (reference sequence). CDR3 length: 15 residues. DNA for the CDR3: TGTGCTAGCAGCCCCAGCGGGAGGAGGGACAATGAGCAGTTCTTC. Translating gives CASSPSGRRDNEQFF. Combining the CDR3 with reference TRBV7-7 and TRBJ2-1 gives the whole variable domain GAGVSQSPRYKVTKRGQDVTLRCDPISSHATLYWYQQALGQGPEFLTYFNYEAQPDKSGLPSDRFSAERPEGSISTLTIQRTEQRDSAMYRCASSPSGRRDNEQFFGPGTRLTVL.

The genes are TRBV11-2 and TRBJ2-5, with D maybe TRBD1 (6 bases). This CDR3 has 14 residues. The V end was cut by 6 bases, the J end by 1 base, with 12 bases between. Germline V gene lookup returns CDR1 SGHAT and CDR2 FQNNGV. The CDR3 DNA reads TGTGCCAGCAGTTCCCAGGGGTTCCAAGAGACCCAGTACTTC. Its protein is CASSSQGFQETQYF.

This rearrangement joins TRBV20-1 to TRBJ2-5, with unresolved D. The germline V and J ends were trimmed by 3 bases and 1 base, with 6 bases remaining between them. This CDR3 is 12 amino acids long. Germline CDR1 DFQATT, CDR2 SNEGSKA (reference sequence). The CDR3, as DNA: TGCAGTGCTAGTATCGGCCAAGAGACCCAGTACTTC. This codes for CSASIGQETQYF.

This rearrangement joins TRBV25-1 to TRBJ2-3, with D maybe TRBD1 (5 bases). This CDR3 has 13 residues. CDR1 MGHDK and CDR2 SYGVNS come from the germline V gene. The V end lost 9 bases, the J end lost 4 bases, and 14 bases lay between the germline ends. CDR3 amino acids: CASKKTVSDTQYF. Here the CDR3 DNA reads TGTGCCAGTAAGAAGACAGTGTCAGATACGCAGTATTTT. The complete variable domain, with remaining parts taken from reference TRBV25-1 and TRBJ2-3, reads EADIYQTPRYLVIGTGKKITLECSQTMGHDKMYWYQQDPGMELHLIHYSYGVNSTEKGDLSSESTVSRIRTEHFPLTLESARPSHTSQYLCASKKTVSDTQYFGPGTRLTVL.

This chain uses TRBV4-3 with TRBJ2-7; no definite D call. Germline loops: CDR1 LGHNA, CDR2 YSLEER. The length of the CDR3 is 13 residues. Trimming left V 0 bases short and J 10 bases short, with 13 bases between. The CDR3 spells CASSQDRREVQYF. CDR3 coding DNA: TGCGCCAGCAGCCAAGATAGAAGAGAAGTCCAGTACTTC.

Only a few counts were recorded for this clone. CDR3 protein: CASSQLIPGQGVDTQYF. DNA for the CDR3: TGTGCCAGCAGCCAACTCATACCGGGACAGGGCGTTGATACGCAGTATTTT. The chain recombines TRBV3-1 (or the pseudogene TRBV3-2) with TRBJ2-3, with TRBD1 matching 9 bases. CDR3 length: 17 amino acids. CDR1 and CDR2 (germline): LGHDT, YNNKEL (reference sequence). Trimming took 2 bases from V and 6 from J; bases not matched to a gene: 12.

This chain links TRBV6-6 with TRBJ1-4, with D perhaps matching TRBD1 (6 bases). In germline, CDR1 is MNHNY, CDR2 SVGAGI (reference sequence). Deletions cut 8 bases from V and 8 bases from J, with 12 bases between. The CDR3 runs 12 residues. CDR3 residues: CASSEGGEKLFF. The CDR3 region has the DNA TGTGCCAGCTCAGAGGGGGGGGAAAAACTGTTTTTT.